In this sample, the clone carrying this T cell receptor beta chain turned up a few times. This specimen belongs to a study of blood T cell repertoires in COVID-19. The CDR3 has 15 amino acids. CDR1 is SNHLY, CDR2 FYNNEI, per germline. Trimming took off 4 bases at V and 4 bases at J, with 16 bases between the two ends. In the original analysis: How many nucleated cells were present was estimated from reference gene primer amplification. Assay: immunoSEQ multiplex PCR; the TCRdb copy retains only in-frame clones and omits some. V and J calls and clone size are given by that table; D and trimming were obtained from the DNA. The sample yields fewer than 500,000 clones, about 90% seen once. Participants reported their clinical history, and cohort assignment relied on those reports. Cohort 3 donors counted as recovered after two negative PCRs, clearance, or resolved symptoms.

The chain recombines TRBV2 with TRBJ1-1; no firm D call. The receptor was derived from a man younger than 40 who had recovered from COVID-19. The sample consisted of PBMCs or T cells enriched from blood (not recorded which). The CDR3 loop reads CASSVNNGRSTEAFF. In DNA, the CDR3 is TGTGCCAGCAGTGTAAACAATGGGAGGAGCACTGAAGCTTTCTTT.